This T cell receptor (beta chain) originates from a study of shared clonotypes between healthy human individuals. Naivety among CD8 cells was defined by CD45RO negativity and positive CCR7 selection, thereby excluding terminally differentiated effector memory CD45RA+ cells. All the donors were Caucasian adults who lived in Nashville, Tennessee. Using immunoSEQ multiplex PCR, the repertoire was profiled, and TCRdb retains in-frame clones only, with some absent. Here the sample spans around 600,000 clones, about 95% being singletons. Germline V lookup: CDR1 SGHRS, CDR2 YFSETQ. This CDR3 spans 14 amino acids. After removal of 4 bases from V and 1 base from J, the junction contained 4 bases not matched to a gene. This clone appeared once.

The genes are TRBV5-1 and TRBJ2-7, with TRBD2 matching over 8 bases. This clonotype originated in a woman aged 25-40 years in good health. Sequencing used naive CD8+ T cells sorted from blood. The CDR3 DNA reads TGCGCCAGCAGCGGAACTAGCGGTTCCTACGAGCAGTACTTC. Translated, it gives CASSGTSGSYEQYF.